This TCR beta chain was identified during a study of low-dose radiotherapy and immunotherapy resistance in tumors. Study at large: Cohort 2 was treated with 1 Gy per fraction every two weeks, amounting to 13 Gy across 26 weeks.

Worth noting for this clonotype: No DNA is shown, since the ends of the CDR3 on it are uncertain; the CDR3 is the one TCRdb lists.

The CDR3 is 16 amino acids in total, end residues counted. CDR1 is SGHKS, CDR2 YYEKEE, per germline (reference sequence). Time point specified: before trial treatment. Priming of first-strand cDNA relied on TRAV- and TRBV-specific primers (covering alpha and beta chains). The TCRs were subjected to amplification over about 20 PCR cycles employing a constant-region primer in conjunction with a V-primer adapter. Using its own MiXCR run on the reads, TCRdb lists one record per CDR3 protein. Altogether over 65,000 distinct CDR3 sequences are present, roughly a sixth being singletons, with the ten largest covering over 2.5%.

The clonotype was recovered from a male donor with prostate cancer. The sequences come from PBMCs, collected before treatment. This rearrangement joins TRBV5-5 to TRBJ2-2. CDR3 in amino acids: CASSTDAANTGELFFF.